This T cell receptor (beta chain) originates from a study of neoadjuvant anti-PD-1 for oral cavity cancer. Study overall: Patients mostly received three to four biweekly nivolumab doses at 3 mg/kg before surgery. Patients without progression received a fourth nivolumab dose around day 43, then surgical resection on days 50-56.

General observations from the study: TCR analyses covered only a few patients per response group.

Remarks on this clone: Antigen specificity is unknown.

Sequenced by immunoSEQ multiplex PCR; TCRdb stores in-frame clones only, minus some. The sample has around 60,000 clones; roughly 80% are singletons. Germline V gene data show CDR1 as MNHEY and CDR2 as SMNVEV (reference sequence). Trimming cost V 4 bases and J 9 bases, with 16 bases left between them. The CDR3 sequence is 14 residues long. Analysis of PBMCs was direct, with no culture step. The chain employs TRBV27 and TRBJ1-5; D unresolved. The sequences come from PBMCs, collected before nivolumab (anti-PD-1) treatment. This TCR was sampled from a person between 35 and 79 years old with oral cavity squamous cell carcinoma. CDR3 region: CASSSGYSGGPQHF. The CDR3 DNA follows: TGTGCCAGCAGTTCCGGGTACTCCGGTGGGCCCCAGCATTTT.